The 10 T cell receptor beta chains presented below share a single source sample, sequenced in a study of blood T cell repertoires in COVID-19. The method was immunoSEQ multiplex PCR; TCRdb's version includes in-frame clones alone and lacks a portion of them. The sample includes approximately 230,000 clones, approximately 89% of them seen just once. Sample: peripheral blood. These receptors all stem from a woman in her twenties or thirties with COVID-19, enrolled during active disease.

J is TRBJ2-3 and V is TRBV6-5; 9 positions agree with TRBD2. There are 14 residues in the CDR3. V was clipped by 8 bases and J by 2 bases; unmatched bases: 5. Germline CDR1 is MNHEY and CDR2 is SVGAGI. The CDR3 sequence: CASGTSTHTDTQYF. The CDR3 DNA sequence: TGTGCCAGCGGGACTAGCACGCACACAGATACGCAGTATTTT.

The chain joins TRBV4-3 to TRBJ2-2; D might be TRBD2 (5 bases). This CDR3 contains 16 residues. Per the germline V gene, CDR1 is LGHNA and CDR2 is YSLEER. The V end lost 3 bases, the J end lost 3 bases, and 14 bases lay between the germline ends. The CDR3 reads CASSHDPGEDTGELFF. The CDR3, as DNA: TGCGCCAGCAGCCATGACCCCGGGGAAGACACCGGGGAGCTGTTTTTT.

The chain combines TRBV7-2 with TRBJ1-5; possible D gene TRBD1, 5 bases. The CDR3 totals 13 residues. V was cut by 6 bases and J by 4 bases, with 10 bases left in between. CDR1 and CDR2 (germline): SGHTA, FQGNSA. The CDR3 DNA follows: TGTGCCAGCAGACCCGACAGTAATCAGCCCCAGCATTTT. This translates into CASRPDSNQPQHF.

V gene TRBV6-5 combines with J gene TRBJ2-3, with D possibly matching TRBD1 (5 bases). CDR3 length: 15 residues. Germline lookup yields CDR1 MNHEY and CDR2 SVGAGI. Trimming left V 3 bases short and J 1 base short, with 11 bases between. The CDR3, as DNA: TGTGCCAGCAGTTATGGAATCAGGGGCACAGATACGCAGTATTTT. Amino acid sequence: CASSYGIRGTDTQYF.

The chain joins TRBV28 to TRBJ1-2, with 8 bases fitting TRBD1. This CDR3 comprises 20 residues. V lost 4 bases and J lost 4; bases outside the gene matches: 23. Germline loops: CDR1 MDHEN, CDR2 SYDVKM. The CDR3 nucleotides read TGTGCCAGCAGTTCGAGCCAAGTAACGGGACAGGCGAATAGCCTCTATGGCTACACCTTC. Its translation is CASSSSQVTGQANSLYGYTF.

CDR3 coding DNA: TGTGCCAGTAACTGGGACAGGGCCACCGGGGAGCTGTTTTTT. It translates to CASNWDRATGELFF. The chain is built from TRBV19 and TRBJ2-2, with 9 bases that match TRBD1. In germline, CDR1 is LNHDA, CDR2 SQIVND (reference sequence). This CDR3 has 14 residues. V shed 7 bases, J shed 4 bases, and the junction held 4 bases outside the gene matches.

The chain uses TRBV13 and TRBJ2-2; 8 bases are a match to TRBD2. The CDR3 has 17 amino acids. Per germline, CDR1 PRHDT and CDR2 FYEKMQ (reference sequence). The trim removed 0 bases at V and 4 bases at J, leaving 7 bases unmatched. CDR3 in DNA: TGTGCCAGCAGCTTAGGCGTGGCTAGCGGGTCCACCGGGGAGCTGTTTTTT. Translated: CASSLGVASGSTGELFF.

J is TRBJ2-2 and V is TRBV2; 8 bases are shared with TRBD1. The CDR3 has 14 amino acids. Germline CDR1 is SNHLY and CDR2 is FYNNEI. J lost 4 bases, V lost 9 bases, and 7 bases had no gene match. CDR3: CARGGTGTTGELFF. The DNA of the CDR3 is TGTGCCAGAGGCGGGACAGGAACCACCGGGGAGCTGTTTTTT.

V gene TRBV6-2 or TRBV6-3 combines with J gene TRBJ1-5; D is undetermined. The V and J ends lost 4 bases and 6 bases respectively, with 25 bases between them. This CDR3 region has 18 residues. Germline CDR1 MNHEY, CDR2 SVGEGT. In nucleotides, the CDR3 is TGTGCCAGCAGTTCACTCATAAGGTTATCCCGTTCGGGTCAGCCCCAGCATTTT. Protein: CASSSLIRLSRSGQPQHF.

The V and J genes are TRBV3-1 (or the pseudogene TRBV3-2) and TRBJ2-5; tentatively, D is TRBD2 (5 bases). CDR3 length: 15 residues. Germline V gene data show CDR1 as LGHDT and CDR2 as YNNKEL (reference sequence). The V end was cut by 7 bases, the J end by 5 bases, with 20 bases between. The CDR3 sequence: CASKPEDGPWETQYF. CDR3 DNA sequence: TGTGCCAGCAAGCCGGAGGATGGCCCTTGGGAGACCCAGTACTTC.